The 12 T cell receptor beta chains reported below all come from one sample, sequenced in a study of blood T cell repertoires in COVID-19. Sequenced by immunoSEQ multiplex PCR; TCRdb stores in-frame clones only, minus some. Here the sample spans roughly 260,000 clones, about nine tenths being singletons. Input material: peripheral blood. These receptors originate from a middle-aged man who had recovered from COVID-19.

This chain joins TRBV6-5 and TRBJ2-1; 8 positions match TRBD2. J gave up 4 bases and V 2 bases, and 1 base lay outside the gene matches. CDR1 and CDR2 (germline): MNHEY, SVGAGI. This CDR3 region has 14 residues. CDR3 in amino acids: CASSYRGGYNEQFF. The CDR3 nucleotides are TGTGCCAGCAGTTACCGGGGGGGTTACAATGAGCAGTTCTTC.

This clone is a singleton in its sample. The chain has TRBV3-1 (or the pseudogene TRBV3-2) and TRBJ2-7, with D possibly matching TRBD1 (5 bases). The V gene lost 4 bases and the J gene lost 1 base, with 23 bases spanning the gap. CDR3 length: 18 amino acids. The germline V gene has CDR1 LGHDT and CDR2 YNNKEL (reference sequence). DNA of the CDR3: TGTGCCAGCAGCCGTAGTTTGTGTCTCAGGGTCCGATCCTACGAGCAGTACTTC. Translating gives CASSRSLCLRVRSYEQYF.

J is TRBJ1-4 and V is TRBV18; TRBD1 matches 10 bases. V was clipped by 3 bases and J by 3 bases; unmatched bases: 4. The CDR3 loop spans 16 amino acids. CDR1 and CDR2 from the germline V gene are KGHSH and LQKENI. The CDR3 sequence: CASSPGTGDSNEKLFF. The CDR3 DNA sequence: TGTGCCAGCTCACCCGGGACAGGGGACTCTAATGAAAAACTGTTTTTT.

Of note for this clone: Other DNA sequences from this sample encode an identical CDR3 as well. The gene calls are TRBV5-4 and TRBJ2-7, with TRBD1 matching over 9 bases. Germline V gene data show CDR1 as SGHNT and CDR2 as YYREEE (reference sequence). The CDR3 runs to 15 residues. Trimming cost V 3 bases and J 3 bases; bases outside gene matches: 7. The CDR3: CASSSPGQGLYEQYF. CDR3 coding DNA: TGTGCCAGCAGCTCTCCGGGACAGGGCCTCTACGAGCAGTACTTC. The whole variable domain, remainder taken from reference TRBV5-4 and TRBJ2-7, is ETGVTQSPTHLIKTRGQQVTLRCSSQSGHNTVSWYQQALGQGPQFIFQYYREEENGRGNFPPRFSGLQFPNYSSELNVNALELDDSALYLCASSSPGQGLYEQYFGPGTRLTVT.

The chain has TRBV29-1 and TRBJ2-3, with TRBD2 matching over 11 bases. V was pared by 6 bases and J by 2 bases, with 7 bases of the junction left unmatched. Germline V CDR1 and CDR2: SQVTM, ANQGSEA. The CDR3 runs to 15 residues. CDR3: CSVLGLAGYTDTQYF. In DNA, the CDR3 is TGCAGCGTCCTCGGACTAGCGGGCTACACAGATACGCAGTATTTT.

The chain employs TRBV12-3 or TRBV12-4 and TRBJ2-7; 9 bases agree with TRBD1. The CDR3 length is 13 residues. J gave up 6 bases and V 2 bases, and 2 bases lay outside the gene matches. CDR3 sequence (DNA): TGTGCCAGCAGTTTATGGACAGGGGTCGAGCAGTACTTC. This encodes CASSLWTGVEQYF.

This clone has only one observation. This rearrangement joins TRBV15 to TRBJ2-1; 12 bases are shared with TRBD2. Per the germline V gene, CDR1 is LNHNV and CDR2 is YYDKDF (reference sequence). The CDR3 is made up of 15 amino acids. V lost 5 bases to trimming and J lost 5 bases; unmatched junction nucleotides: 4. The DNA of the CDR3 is TGTGCCACCAGCGGCGGGACTAGCGGGCACAATGAGCAGTTCTTC. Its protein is CATSGGTSGHNEQFF.

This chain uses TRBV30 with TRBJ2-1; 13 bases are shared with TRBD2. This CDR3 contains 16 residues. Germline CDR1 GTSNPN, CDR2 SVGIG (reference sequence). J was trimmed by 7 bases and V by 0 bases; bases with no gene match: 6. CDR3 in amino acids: CAWSVLAGGPRNEQFF. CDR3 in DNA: TGTGCCTGGAGTGTACTAGCGGGAGGGCCGAGGAATGAGCAGTTCTTC.

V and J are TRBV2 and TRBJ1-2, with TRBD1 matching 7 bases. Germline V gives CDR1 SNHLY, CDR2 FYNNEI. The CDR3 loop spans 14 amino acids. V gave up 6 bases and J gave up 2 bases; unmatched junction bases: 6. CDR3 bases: TGTGCCAGCAGACCGGGACAGTTAAACTATGGCTACACCTTC. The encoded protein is CASRPGQLNYGYTF.

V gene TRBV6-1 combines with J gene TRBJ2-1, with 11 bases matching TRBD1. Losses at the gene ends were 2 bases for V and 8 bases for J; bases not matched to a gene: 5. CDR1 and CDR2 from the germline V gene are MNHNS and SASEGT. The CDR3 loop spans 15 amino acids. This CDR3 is CASSERDRGVHEQFF. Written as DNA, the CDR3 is TGTGCCAGCAGTGAACGGGACAGGGGGGTTCATGAGCAGTTCTTC.

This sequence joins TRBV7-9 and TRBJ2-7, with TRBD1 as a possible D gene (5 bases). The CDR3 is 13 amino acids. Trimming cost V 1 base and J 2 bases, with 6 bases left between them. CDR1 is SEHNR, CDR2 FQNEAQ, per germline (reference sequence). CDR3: CASSLGTPYEQYF. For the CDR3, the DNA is TGTGCCAGCAGCTTAGGGACACCCTACGAGCAGTACTTC. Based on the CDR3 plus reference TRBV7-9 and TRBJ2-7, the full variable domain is DTGVSQNPRHKITKRGQNVTFRCDPISEHNRLYWYRQTLGQGPEFLTYFQNEAQLEKSRLLSDRFSAERPKGSFSTLEIQRTEQGDSAMYLCASSLGTPYEQYFGPGTRLTVT.

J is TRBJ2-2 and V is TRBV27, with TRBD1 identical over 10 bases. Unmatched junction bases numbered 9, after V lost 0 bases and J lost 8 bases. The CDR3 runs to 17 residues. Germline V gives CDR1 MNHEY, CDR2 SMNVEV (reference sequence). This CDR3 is CASSLSAGQGVRGELFF. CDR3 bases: TGTGCCAGCAGTTTATCGGCCGGACAGGGGGTGAGGGGGGAGCTGTTTTTT.